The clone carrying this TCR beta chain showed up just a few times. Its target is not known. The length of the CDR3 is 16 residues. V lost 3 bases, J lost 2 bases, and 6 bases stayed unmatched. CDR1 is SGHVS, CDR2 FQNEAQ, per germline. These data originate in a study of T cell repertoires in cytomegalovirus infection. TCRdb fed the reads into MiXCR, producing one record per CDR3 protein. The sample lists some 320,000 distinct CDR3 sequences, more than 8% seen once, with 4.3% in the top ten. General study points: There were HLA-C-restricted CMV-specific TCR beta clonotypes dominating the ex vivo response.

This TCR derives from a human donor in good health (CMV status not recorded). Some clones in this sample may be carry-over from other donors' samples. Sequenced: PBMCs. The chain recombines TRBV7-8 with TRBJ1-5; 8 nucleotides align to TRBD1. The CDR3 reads CASSLDRVGGNQPQHF. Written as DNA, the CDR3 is TGTGCCAGCAGCTTGGACAGGGTGGGCGGCAATCAGCCCCAGCATTTT.